One and the same sample provided the 22 T cell receptor beta chains below, sequenced in a study of blood T cell repertoires in COVID-19. Here immunoSEQ multiplex PCR was the method, and the copy in TCRdb shows in-frame clones only, minus some. The sample lists 300,000 to 400,000 clones, 80% to 90% occurring once. Input material: peripheral blood. The source of these receptors is a woman aged 55-69 years with COVID-19, enrolled during active disease.

This chain connects TRBV2 to TRBJ2-5; TRBD2 matches at 8 bases. The V segment lost 4 bases and the J segment 5 bases; nucleotides outside the gene matches: 6. The CDR3 has 14 amino acids. The germline gives CDR1 SNHLY, CDR2 FYNNEI. The DNA for the CDR3 is TGTGCCAGCAGTGGGACTAGCTTCGTGGAGACCCAGTACTTC. Encoded protein: CASSGTSFVETQYF.

The chain has TRBV21-1 and TRBJ2-1; the D call TRBD1 from the table was never checked on the DNA. TRBV21-1 is deemed a pseudogene. This CDR3 has 15 residues. CDR3 DNA: TGTGCCAGCACCCTGACAGACTTATACCACAATGAGCAGTTCTTC. Its protein product is CASTLTDLYHNEQFF.

The rearrangement joins TRBV10-3 to TRBJ1-2; no clear D. Germline lookup yields CDR1 ENHRY and CDR2 SYGVKD. V gave up 3 bases and J gave up 8 bases, with 7 bases separating them. The CDR3 is made up of 11 amino acids. The CDR3 region is CAISDGVGYTF. The CDR3 bases are TGTGCCATCAGTGACGGGGTCGGCTACACCTTC.

The gene calls are TRBV5-1 and TRBJ2-5; 9 bases agree with TRBD1. CDR1 and CDR2 (germline): SGHRS, YFSETQ. Trimming took 2 bases from V and 2 from J; bases not matched to a gene: 7. This CDR3 is built from 16 residues. The CDR3 DNA follows: TGCGCCAGCAGCTTCAGGGGGACAGGGAAACAAGAGACCCAGTACTTC. Protein sequence: CASSFRGTGKQETQYF.

The genes are TRBV18 and TRBJ1-2; the D is unclear. Germline V gene sequence: CDR1 KGHSH, CDR2 LQKENI. The CDR3 spans 13 residues. The V end was cut by 0 bases, the J end by 6 bases, with 8 bases between. CDR3 loop: CASSPPAGNGYTF. The CDR3 coding sequence is TGTGCCAGCTCACCACCTGCGGGGAATGGCTACACCTTC.

The rearrangement uses TRBV4-2 and TRBJ2-6, with 10 bases aligning to TRBD1. The CDR3 extends over 18 amino acids. The germline V gene encodes CDR1 LGHNA and CDR2 YNFKEQ. Trimming at V came to 2 bases and at J to 2 bases, leaving 6 bases not matched to a gene. CDR3 sequence reads: CASSQTGQGMTGANVLTF. In nucleotides, the CDR3 is TGTGCCAGCAGCCAAACGGGACAGGGGATGACTGGGGCCAACGTCCTGACTTTC.

V is TRBV7-2 and J is TRBJ1-5; tentatively, D is TRBD1 (5 bases). Trimming shortened V by 5 bases and J by 0 bases, and 17 bases separated the two germline ends. This CDR3 contains 17 residues. Germline V gene sequence: CDR1 SGHTA, CDR2 FQGNSA. This chain's CDR3 is CASSERARASSNQPQHF. The CDR3 DNA sequence: TGTGCCAGCAGCGAACGGGCCAGGGCGAGTAGCAATCAGCCCCAGCATTTT.

The chain recombines TRBV9 with TRBJ2-3, with TRBD2 matching 13 bases. This CDR3 region has 17 residues. V lost 4 bases and J lost 3; bases outside the gene matches: 8. CDR1 SGDLS and CDR2 YYNGEE come from the germline V gene. CDR3 nucleotides: TGTGCCAGCAGCTACTCACTAGCGGGGGGGCCAACAGATACGCAGTATTTT. Protein sequence: CASSYSLAGGPTDTQYF. The entire variable domain, with the rest obtained from reference TRBV9 and TRBJ2-3, is as follows: DSGVTQTPKHLITATGQRVTLRCSPRSGDLSVYWYQQSLDQGLQFLIQYYNGEERAKGNILERFSAQQFPDLHSELNLSSLELGDSALYFCASSYSLAGGPTDTQYFGPGTRLTVL.

CDR3 DNA: TGTGCCAGCAGTTACTCCCCAGGGGGCGGAACTGAAGCTTTCTTT. The encoded protein is CASSYSPGGGTEAFF. The chain links TRBV6-5 to TRBJ1-1; 8 nucleotides agree with TRBD1. CDR1 MNHEY and CDR2 SVGAGI come from the germline V gene. J gave up 5 bases and V 0 bases, and 5 bases lay outside the gene matches. This CDR3 spans 15 amino acids.

The V call is TRBV18, the J call TRBJ2-1; D is possibly TRBD2 (5 bases). Trimming took off 4 bases at V and 10 bases at J, with 17 bases between the two ends. From germline, CDR1 is KGHSH and CDR2 LQKENI. The CDR3 spans 14 residues. CDR3 nucleotide sequence: TGTGCCAGCTCACAGCTAGCATCTGCCCCAGAGCAGTTCTTC. It codes for CASSQLASAPEQFF.

The CDR3 sequence is CASSLNAGAIEQYF. CDR3 nucleotides: TGTGCCAGCAGCTTAAACGCAGGGGCCATCGAGCAGTACTTC. The rearrangement joins TRBV7-7 to TRBJ2-7; weak D call: TRBD1 (6 bases). The CDR3 contains 14 residues. V gave up 2 bases and J gave up 6 bases, with 14 bases separating them. The germline gives CDR1 SSHAT, CDR2 FNYEAQ (reference sequence).

The rearrangement joins TRBV5-3 to TRBJ2-2, with 9 bases identical to TRBD1. TRBV5-3 falls under the ORF class, with uncertain function. Trimming at V came to 1 base and at J to 3 bases, leaving 10 bases not matched to a gene. The CDR3 sequence is 18 residues long. This chain's CDR3 is CARSLIVCWTGDTGELFF. CDR3 bases: TGTGCCAGAAGCTTGATCGTTTGTTGGACAGGGGACACCGGGGAGCTGTTTTTT.

This clone was observed once. The V and J genes are TRBV7-9 and TRBJ1-2; D gene uncertain. V gave up 4 bases and J gave up 3 bases, with 6 bases separating them. Germline assignment: CDR1 SEHNR and CDR2 FQNEAQ (reference sequence). The CDR3 is made up of 12 amino acids. The CDR3 DNA follows: TGTGCCAGCAGCTCCTACGACTATGGCTACACCTTC. Translated: CASSSYDYGYTF.

This clone turned up a few times. This chain joins TRBV7-8 and TRBJ2-5; perhaps TRBD1 as D (5 bases). The germline CDR1 and CDR2 sequences are SGHVS and FQNEAQ. V was cut by 1 base and J by 5 bases, with 17 bases left in between. CDR3 length: 16 amino acids. The CDR3 DNA reads as TGTGCCAGCAGCTTAGGAATCGAAAGGGGCAGGGAGACCCAGTACTTC. Residues: CASSLGIERGRETQYF.

The gene calls are TRBV30 and TRBJ2-3, with D tentatively TRBD1 (5 bases). The germline V gene encodes CDR1 GTSNPN and CDR2 SVGIG (reference sequence). V was pared by 8 bases and J by 1 base, with 22 bases between. The CDR3 has 16 residues. As DNA, the CDR3 is TGTGCCCTGAAACACTTAACAGGAATCGGCACAGATACGCAGTATTTT. Translating it yields CALKHLTGIGTDTQYF.

The chain couples TRBV5-4 to TRBJ1-2; possible D gene TRBD1, 5 bases. V was shortened by 4 bases and J by 1 base, with 11 bases between the two germline ends. This CDR3 spans 14 amino acids. In germline, CDR1 is SGHNT, CDR2 YYREEE (reference sequence). The CDR3 loop reads CASSPGLHNYGYTF. For the CDR3, the DNA is TGTGCCAGCAGCCCGGGACTCCATAACTATGGCTACACCTTC.

The chain combines TRBV3-1 (or the pseudogene TRBV3-2) with TRBJ2-5, with 8 bases lining up with TRBD2. From germline, CDR1 is LGHDT and CDR2 YNNKEL (reference sequence). CDR3 length: 14 amino acids. V trimming: 4 bases; J trimming: 5 bases; junction bases outside the gene matches: 6. CDR3 protein: CASSLPERGETQYF. CDR3 DNA sequence: TGTGCCAGCAGCCTTCCAGAGCGGGGGGAGACCCAGTACTTC.

This rearrangement joins TRBV10-3 to TRBJ1-2, with D possibly matching TRBD1 (5 bases). This CDR3 is 13 amino acids long. The V end was cut by 6 bases, the J end by 4 bases, with 12 bases between. Germline V CDR1 and CDR2: ENHRY, SYGVKD. The CDR3 spells CAISPQVLYGYTF. The CDR3 DNA reads as TGTGCCATCAGCCCACAGGTACTCTATGGCTACACCTTC.

The chain carries TRBV6-1 and TRBJ2-7; TRBD1 agrees at 9 bases. J gave up 5 bases and V 0 bases, and 5 bases lay outside the gene matches. CDR3 length: 15 residues. Germline lookup yields CDR1 MNHNS and CDR2 SASEGT. CDR3 DNA sequence: TGTGCCAGCAGTGAAGCATCGACAGGGGGTAACGAGCAGTACTTC. Protein: CASSEASTGGNEQYF.

This clone was counted a single time. The chain combines TRBV7-2 with TRBJ2-2; a possible D gene is TRBD1 (5 bases). V shed 4 bases and J shed 5 bases, with 11 bases lying between them. This CDR3 has 14 residues. CDR1 and CDR2 from the germline V gene are SGHTA and FQGNSA. The CDR3: CASSSGYGTGELFF. The CDR3 nucleotides read TGTGCCAGCAGCTCAGGGTACGGAACCGGGGAGCTGTTTTTT.

The chain recombines TRBV6-5 with TRBJ2-5; a weak D match, TRBD1 (6 bases). Trimming shortened V by 2 bases and J by 5 bases, and 9 bases separated the two germline ends. Germline-derived CDR1 and CDR2 are MNHEY and SVGAGI. The CDR3 sequence is 13 residues long. In DNA, the CDR3 is TGTGCCAGCAGTTACGGCCAGGGGGAGACCCAGTACTTC. It is translated as CASSYGQGETQYF.

This clone has just a few counts. The chain recombines TRBV19 with TRBJ1-1, with 9 bases aligning to TRBD1. Germline V gene sequence: CDR1 LNHDA, CDR2 SQIVND (reference sequence). This CDR3 spans 13 amino acids. Trimming took 4 bases from V and 6 from J; bases not matched to a gene: 3. CDR3 sequence: CASSRGQGAEAFF. CDR3 sequence (DNA): TGTGCCAGTAGTAGGGGACAGGGCGCTGAAGCTTTCTTT.